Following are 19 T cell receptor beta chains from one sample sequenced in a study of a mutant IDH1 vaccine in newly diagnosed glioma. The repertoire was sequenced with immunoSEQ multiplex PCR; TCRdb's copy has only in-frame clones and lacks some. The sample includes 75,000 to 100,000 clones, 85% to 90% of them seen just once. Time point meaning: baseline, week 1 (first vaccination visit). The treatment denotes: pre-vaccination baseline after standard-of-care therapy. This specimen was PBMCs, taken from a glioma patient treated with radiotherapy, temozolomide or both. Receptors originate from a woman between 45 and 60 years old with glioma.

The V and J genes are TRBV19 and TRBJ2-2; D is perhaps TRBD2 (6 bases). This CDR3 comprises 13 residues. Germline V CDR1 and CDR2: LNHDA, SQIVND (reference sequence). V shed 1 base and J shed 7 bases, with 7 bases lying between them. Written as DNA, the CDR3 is TGTGCCAGTAGTATAGTCGGGAGCGGGGAGCTGTTTTTT. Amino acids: CASSIVGSGELFF.

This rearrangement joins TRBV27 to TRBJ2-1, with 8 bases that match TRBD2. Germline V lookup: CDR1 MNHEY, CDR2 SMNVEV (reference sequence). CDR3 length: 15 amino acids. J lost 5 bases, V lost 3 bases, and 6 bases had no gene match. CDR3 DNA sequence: TGTGCCAGCAGTTTGGGAGCGGGAGCTAACAATGAGCAGTTCTTC. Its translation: CASSLGAGANNEQFF.

The CDR3: CASSRRDRGAGEQFF. CDR3 DNA sequence: TGCGCCAGCAGCCGGAGGGACAGGGGGGCGGGGGAGCAGTTCTTC. The chain carries TRBV4-1 and TRBJ2-1; 11 positions match TRBD1. The CDR3 sequence is 15 residues long. Germline V gives CDR1 MGHRA, CDR2 YSYEKL. The junction had 9 bases not matched to a gene; V was cut back by 4 bases and J by 10 bases.

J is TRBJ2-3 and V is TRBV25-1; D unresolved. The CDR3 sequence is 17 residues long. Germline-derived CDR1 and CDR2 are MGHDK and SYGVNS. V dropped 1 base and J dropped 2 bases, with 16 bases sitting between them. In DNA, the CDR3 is TGTGCCAGCAGTGAATCTGACTCTAGGTGGGACACAGATACGCAGTATTTT. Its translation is CASSESDSRWDTDTQYF.

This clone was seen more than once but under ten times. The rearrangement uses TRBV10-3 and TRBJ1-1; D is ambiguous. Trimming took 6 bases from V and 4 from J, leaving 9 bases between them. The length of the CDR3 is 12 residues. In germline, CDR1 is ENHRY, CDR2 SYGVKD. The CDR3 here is CAIRDGATEAFF. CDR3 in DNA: TGTGCCATCAGGGACGGAGCCACTGAAGCTTTCTTT.

CDR3 sequence: CAWSEMGGYTF. CDR3 DNA: TGTGCCTGGAGTGAGATGGGCGGCTACACCTTC. The chain couples TRBV30 to TRBJ1-2; D call uncertain. The V end lost 1 base, the J end lost 8 bases, and 8 bases lay between the germline ends. The germline V gene has CDR1 GTSNPN and CDR2 SVGIG (reference sequence). This CDR3 is built from 11 residues. Full variable domain (outside the CDR3, taken from reference TRBV30 and TRBJ1-2): SQTIHQWPATLVQPVGSPLSLECTVEGTSNPNLYWYRQAAGRGLQLLFYSVGIGQISSEVPQNLSASRPQDRQFILSSKKLLLSDSGFYLCAWSEMGGYTFGSGTRLTVV.

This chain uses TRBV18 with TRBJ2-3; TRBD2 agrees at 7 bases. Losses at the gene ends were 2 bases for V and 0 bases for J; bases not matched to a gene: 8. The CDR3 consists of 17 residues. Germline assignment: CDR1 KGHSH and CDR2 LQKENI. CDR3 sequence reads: CASSPNPASGSTDTQYF. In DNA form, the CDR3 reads TGTGCCAGCTCACCAAATCCGGCTAGCGGTAGCACAGATACGCAGTATTTT. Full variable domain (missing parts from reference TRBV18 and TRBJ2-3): NAGVMQNPRHLVRRRGQEARLRCSPMKGHSHVYWYRQLPEEGLKFMVYLQKENIIDESGMPKERFSAEFPKEGPSILRIQQVVRGDSAAYFCASSPNPASGSTDTQYFGPGTRLTVL.

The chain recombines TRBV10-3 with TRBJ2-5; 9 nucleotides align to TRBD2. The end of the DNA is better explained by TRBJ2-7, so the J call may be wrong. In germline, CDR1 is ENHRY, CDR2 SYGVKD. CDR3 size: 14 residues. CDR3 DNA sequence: TGTGCCACTCTTCTGGCGGGAGGGCGGCACGAGCAGTACTTC. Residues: CATLLAGGRHEQYF.

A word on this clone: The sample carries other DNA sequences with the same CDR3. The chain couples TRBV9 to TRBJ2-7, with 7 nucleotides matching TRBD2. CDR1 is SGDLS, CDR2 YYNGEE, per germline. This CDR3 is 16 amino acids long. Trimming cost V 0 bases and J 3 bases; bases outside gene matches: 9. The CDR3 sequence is CASSVAGREASYEQYF. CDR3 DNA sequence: TGTGCCAGCAGCGTAGCGGGCCGGGAGGCCAGCTACGAGCAGTACTTC. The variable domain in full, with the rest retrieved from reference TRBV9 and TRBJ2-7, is DSGVTQTPKHLITATGQRVTLRCSPRSGDLSVYWYQQSLDQGLQFLIQYYNGEERAKGNILERFSAQQFPDLHSELNLSSLELGDSALYFCASSVAGREASYEQYFGPGTRLTVT.

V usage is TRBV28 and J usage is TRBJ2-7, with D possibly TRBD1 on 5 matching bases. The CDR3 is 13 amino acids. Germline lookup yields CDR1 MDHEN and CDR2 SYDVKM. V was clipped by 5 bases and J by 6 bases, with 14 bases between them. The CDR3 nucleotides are TGTGCCAGCAGTGGGGCCGGGTGGGGCGAGCAGTACTTC. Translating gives CASSGAGWGEQYF.

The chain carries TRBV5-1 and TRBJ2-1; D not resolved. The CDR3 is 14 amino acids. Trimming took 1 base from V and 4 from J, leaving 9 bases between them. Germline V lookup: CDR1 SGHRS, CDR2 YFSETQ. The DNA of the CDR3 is TGCGCCAGCAGCTTGACTCAGACATACAATGAGCAGTTCTTC. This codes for CASSLTQTYNEQFF.

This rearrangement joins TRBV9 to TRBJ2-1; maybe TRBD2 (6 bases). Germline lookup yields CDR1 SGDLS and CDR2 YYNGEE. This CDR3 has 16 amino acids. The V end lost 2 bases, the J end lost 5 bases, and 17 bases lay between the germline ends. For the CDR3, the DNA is TGTGCCAGCAGCGTTGCGGGGTGGGCGACGGACAATGAGCAGTTCTTC. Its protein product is CASSVAGWATDNEQFF.

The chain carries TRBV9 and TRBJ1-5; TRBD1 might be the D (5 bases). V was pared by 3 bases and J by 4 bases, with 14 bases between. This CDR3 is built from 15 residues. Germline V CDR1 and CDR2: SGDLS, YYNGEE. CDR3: CASSASGTKNQPQHF. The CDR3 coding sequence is TGTGCCAGCAGCGCATCCGGGACCAAAAATCAGCCCCAGCATTTT.

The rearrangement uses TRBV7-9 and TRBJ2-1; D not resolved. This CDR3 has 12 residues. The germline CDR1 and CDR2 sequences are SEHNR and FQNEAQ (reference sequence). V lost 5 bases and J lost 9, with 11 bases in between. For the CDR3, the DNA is TGTGCCAGCAGCCTAGGGTTCCGTGAGCAGTTCTTC. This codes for CASSLGFREQFF.

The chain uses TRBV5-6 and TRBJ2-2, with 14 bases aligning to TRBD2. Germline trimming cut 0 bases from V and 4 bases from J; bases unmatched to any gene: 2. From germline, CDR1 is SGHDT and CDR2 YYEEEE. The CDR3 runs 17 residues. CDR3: CASSLGLAGGGTGELFF. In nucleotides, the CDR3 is TGTGCCAGCAGCTTGGGACTAGCGGGAGGGGGCACCGGGGAGCTGTTTTTT.

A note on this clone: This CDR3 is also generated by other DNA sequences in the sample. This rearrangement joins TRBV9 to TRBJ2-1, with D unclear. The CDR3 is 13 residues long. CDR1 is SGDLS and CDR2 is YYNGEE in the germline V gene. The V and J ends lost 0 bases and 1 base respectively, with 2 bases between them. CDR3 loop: CASSVGSYNEQFF. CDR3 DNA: TGTGCCAGCAGCGTAGGGTCCTACAATGAGCAGTTCTTC.

In DNA, the CDR3 is TGTGCCATCAGTCGGTTTCGGTCGGACGGATTTTACGAGCAGTACTTC. Amino acid sequence: CAISRFRSDGFYEQYF. V gene TRBV10-3 combines with J gene TRBJ2-7, with unresolved D. The V gene's germline CDR1 is ENHRY and CDR2 SYGVKD. CDR3 length: 16 amino acids. Trimming left V 5 bases short and J 4 bases short, with 21 bases between.

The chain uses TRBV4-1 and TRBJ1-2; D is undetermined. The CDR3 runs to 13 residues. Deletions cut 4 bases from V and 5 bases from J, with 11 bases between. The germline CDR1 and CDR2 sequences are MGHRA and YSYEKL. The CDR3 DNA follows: TGCGCCAGCAGCCCTCTCAGCTCGTATGGCTACACCTTC. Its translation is CASSPLSSYGYTF.

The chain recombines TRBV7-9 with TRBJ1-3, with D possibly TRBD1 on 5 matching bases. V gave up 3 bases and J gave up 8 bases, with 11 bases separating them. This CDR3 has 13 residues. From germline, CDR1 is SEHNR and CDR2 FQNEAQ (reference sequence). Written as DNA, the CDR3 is TGTGCCAGCAGCTTCCAGGGCGCGGACACCATATATTTT. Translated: CASSFQGADTIYF.